This T cell receptor (beta chain) was sequenced for a study of spatial heterogeneity in lung cancer. Study-wide points: Ubiquitous expanded tumor TCRs surfaced in blood more at resection than they did at follow-up.

The time point is: sample taken at primary tumor resection. The 65 or so donors had untreated early-stage non-small cell lung cancer. Tumor, nontumor lung or frozen PBMC supplied whole RNA that was sequenced unsorted. This clonotype was found many times. What it binds is not known. Germline CDR1 reads SQVTM; CDR2 reads ANQGSEA. The CDR3 extends over 16 amino acids. The trim removed 6 bases at V and 3 bases at J, leaving 10 bases unmatched. TCRdb re-derived calls from the 5' RACE reads in MiXCR, one entry per CDR3 protein. The table has about 48,000 distinct CDR3 sequences, about 5.8% seen once. V gene TRBV29-1 combines with J gene TRBJ2-2; the match to TRBD1 covers 10 bases. The sequence was obtained from a male donor with early-stage non-small cell lung cancer. The sequencing here drew on PBMCs, taken at surgery. CDR3 loop: CSVRFRTGGDTGELFF. The CDR3 nucleotides are TGCAGCGTCCGATTCCGGACAGGGGGGGACACCGGGGAGCTGTTTTTT.